This passage covers 27 T cell receptor beta chains from one sample sequenced in a study of T cell responses to AZD1222 COVID-19 vaccine. The table came from immunoSEQ multiplex PCR; TCRdb's copy has only in-frame clones and leaves some out. The sample lists tens of thousands of clones, 83% seen once, with roughly half in the top ten. The sequencing here drew on peripheral blood, taken on day 0 of AZD1222 vaccination. These receptors all come from an adult in good health.

The rearrangement links TRBV5-1 to TRBJ2-3, with a tentative D call TRBD2 (6 bases). The CDR3 sequence is 13 residues long. Trimming removed 7 bases from V and 2 bases from J, with 11 bases in between. CDR1 and CDR2 from the germline V gene are SGHRS and YFSETQ. CDR3 protein: CASGGSNTDTQYF. The CDR3 nucleotides are TGCGCCAGCGGAGGGTCCAACACAGATACGCAGTATTTT. The complete variable domain, with remaining parts taken from reference TRBV5-1 and TRBJ2-3, reads KAGVTQTPRYLIKTRGQQVTLSCSPISGHRSVSWYQQTPGQGLQFLFEYFSETQRNKGNFPGRFSGRQFSNSRSEMNVSTLELGDSALYLCASGGSNTDTQYFGPGTRLTVL.

This chain links TRBV11-2 with TRBJ1-6; D might be TRBD1 (6 bases). The CDR3 is 14 residues long. Germline V gene data show CDR1 as SGHAT and CDR2 as FQNNGV. V was pared by 0 bases and J by 9 bases, with 9 bases between. The DNA of the CDR3 is TGTGCCAGCAGCTTAGAAGGACAGATTTCACCCCTCCACTTT. Encoded protein: CASSLEGQISPLHF.

The genes are TRBV5-1 and TRBJ2-7; D is tentatively TRBD1 or TRBD2 (6 bases each). The V end was cut by 5 bases, the J end by 3 bases, with 18 bases between. Germline V gene data show CDR1 as SGHRS and CDR2 as YFSETQ. The CDR3 is 15 amino acids. The CDR3: CASRWGAGAGYEQYF. CDR3 in DNA: TGCGCCAGCAGATGGGGGGCAGGGGCCGGCTACGAGCAGTACTTC.

V is TRBV5-4 and J is TRBJ2-2; the D gene could be TRBD1 or TRBD2 (5 bases each). The CDR3 is made up of 18 amino acids. V lost 4 bases to trimming and J lost 0 bases, with 19 bases between them. Germline V lookup: CDR1 SGHNT, CDR2 YYREEE (reference sequence). The CDR3 is CASSLGVIGTANTGELFF. The CDR3 DNA reads TGTGCCAGCAGCCTGGGGGTCATCGGCACCGCGAACACCGGGGAGCTGTTTTTT. Variable domain in full (rest from reference TRBV5-4 and TRBJ2-2): ETGVTQSPTHLIKTRGQQVTLRCSSQSGHNTVSWYQQALGQGPQFIFQYYREEENGRGNFPPRFSGLQFPNYSSELNVNALELDDSALYLCASSLGVIGTANTGELFFGEGSRLTVL.

The chain joins TRBV18 to TRBJ1-4; D gene uncertain. The germline gives CDR1 KGHSH, CDR2 LQKENI. Trimming removed 0 bases at V and 10 bases at J, with 18 bases between. The CDR3 spans 16 residues. The CDR3 loop reads CASSPPDTTRGGKLFF. In DNA form, the CDR3 reads TGTGCCAGCTCACCACCGGATACGACACGGGGAGGAAAACTGTTTTTT.

The chain has TRBV6-5 and TRBJ1-6; 9 bases line up with TRBD1. The ends lost 7 bases at V and 5 bases at J; junction bases unmatched: 6. Germline lookup yields CDR1 MNHEY and CDR2 SVGAGI. This CDR3 comprises 15 residues. The CDR3 loop reads CASTVGTGNNSPLHF. In nucleotides, the CDR3 is TGTGCCAGCACCGTCGGGACAGGGAATAATTCACCCCTCCACTTT.

The CDR3 is CASSEGRVWETQYF. CDR3 bases: TGTGCCAGCAGTGAGGGCAGGGTTTGGGAGACCCAGTACTTC. The V call is TRBV2, the J call TRBJ2-5, with D possibly being TRBD1 (5 bases). The CDR3 covers 14 residues. V lost 3 bases and J lost 5, with 13 bases in between. Germline-derived CDR1 and CDR2 are SNHLY and FYNNEI.

This rearrangement joins TRBV12-3 or TRBV12-4 to TRBJ1-1, with D perhaps TRBD1 (6 bases). This CDR3 spans 13 amino acids. V lost 6 bases, J lost 5 bases, and 13 bases lay in between. CDR3 bases: TGTGCCAGCAGGGGACAAAGATGGACTGAAGCTTTCTTT. This gives the protein CASRGQRWTEAFF.

This clone has a handful of counts. The genes are TRBV19 and TRBJ1-3; TRBD1 matches at 9 bases. V shed 5 bases and J 2 bases; nucleotides not matched to a gene: 4. This CDR3 contains 15 residues. In germline, CDR1 is LNHDA, CDR2 SQIVND (reference sequence). CDR3 region: CASSSWTGAGNTIYF. The CDR3 DNA follows: TGTGCCAGTAGTTCTTGGACAGGGGCTGGAAACACCATATATTTT.

The V gene is TRBV5-1, the J gene TRBJ1-1, with TRBD1 as a possible D gene (6 bases). This CDR3 is 14 amino acids long. V lost 2 bases to trimming and J lost 5 bases, with 13 bases between them. Germline loops: CDR1 SGHRS, CDR2 YFSETQ. Written as DNA, the CDR3 is TGCGCCAGCAGCTTTAGTCAGGGGAGGACTGAAGCTTTCTTT. It translates to CASSFSQGRTEAFF.

This sequence joins TRBV11-2 and TRBJ1-1; 9 bases map to TRBD1. The CDR3 runs to 16 residues. CDR1 is SGHAT and CDR2 is FQNNGV in the germline V gene. V dropped 5 bases and J dropped 10; count of bases not matched to a gene: 17. Here the CDR3 reads CASSRGGTGLTLGAFF. CDR3 DNA sequence: TGTGCCAGCAGCCGGGGGGGGACAGGGCTTACACTTGGAGCTTTCTTT.

This clone was observed a handful of times. The rearrangement uses TRBV28 and TRBJ1-5; weak D call: TRBD1 (6 bases). CDR1 is MDHEN and CDR2 is SYDVKM in the germline V gene. The CDR3 spans 14 residues. The germline V and J ends were trimmed by 6 bases and 8 bases, with 17 bases remaining between them. CDR3 nucleotide sequence: TGTGCCAGCAGGGCCGGGGGGCTTTGGAAGCCCCAGCATTTT. This encodes CASRAGGLWKPQHF.

This chain joins TRBV19 and TRBJ2-7; 14 bases agree with TRBD2. The CDR3 runs to 20 residues. Germline V gene sequence: CDR1 LNHDA, CDR2 SQIVND (reference sequence). V was clipped by 2 bases and J by 0 bases; unmatched bases: 12. CDR3 DNA sequence: TGTGCCAGTAGTATACAATCCGGGACTAGCGGGAGCTGGGGCTCCTACGAGCAGTACTTC. Amino acid sequence: CASSIQSGTSGSWGSYEQYF. Together with reference TRBV19 and TRBJ2-7, the CDR3 gives the full variable domain: DGGITQSPKYLFRKEGQNVTLSCEQNLNHDAMYWYRQDPGQGLRLIYYSQIVNDFQKGDIAEGYSVSREKKESFPLTVTSAQKNPTAFYLCASSIQSGTSGSWGSYEQYFGPGTRLTVT.

The chain uses TRBV12-5 and TRBJ2-7; 8 bases match TRBD2. The junction had 10 bases not matched to a gene; V was cut back by 0 bases and J by 0 bases. The CDR3 has 18 residues. Germline lookup yields CDR1 LGHNT and CDR2 FRNRAP. This CDR3 reads CASGLVRGSGINSYEQYF. In nucleotides, the CDR3 is TGTGCTAGTGGTTTGGTACGGGGTAGCGGGATCAACTCCTACGAGCAGTACTTC.

V usage is TRBV5-8 and J usage is TRBJ1-2, with 12 bases lining up with TRBD1. V gave up 3 bases and J gave up 4 bases; unmatched junction bases: 7. CDR1 is SGHTS and CDR2 is YDEGEE in the germline V gene. CDR3 length: 16 amino acids. The DNA of the CDR3 is TGTGCCAGCAGCTCCGCCGGGACAGGGGGCGCCTATGGCTACACCTTC. Translating gives CASSSAGTGGAYGYTF. The full variable domain, rest sourced from reference TRBV5-8 and TRBJ1-2, is EAGVTQSPTHLIKTRGQQATLRCSPISGHTSVYWYQQALGLGLQFLLWYDEGEERNRGNFPPRFSGRQFPNYSSELNVNALELEDSALYLCASSSAGTGGAYGYTFGSGTRLTVV.

The chain combines TRBV29-1 with TRBJ1-4; D call uncertain. The CDR3 has 12 amino acids. The germline V and J ends were trimmed by 6 bases and 4 bases, with 9 bases remaining between them. Germline V gene data show CDR1 as SQVTM and CDR2 as ANQGSEA. The CDR3 sequence is CSVIGLNEKLFF. The CDR3 bases are TGCAGCGTGATCGGGCTTAATGAAAAACTGTTTTTT.

J is TRBJ2-7 and V is TRBV28; no clear D. The CDR3 is made up of 13 amino acids. Germline lookup yields CDR1 MDHEN and CDR2 SYDVKM. The V and J ends lost 6 bases and 0 bases respectively, with 9 bases between them. Here the CDR3 reads CASRQDGSYEQYF. In DNA, the CDR3 is TGTGCCAGCAGGCAGGACGGCTCCTACGAGCAGTACTTC.

The chain is built from TRBV6-5 and TRBJ2-7; 10 bases match TRBD2. The CDR3 covers 15 residues. V lost 0 bases and J lost 9; bases outside the gene matches: 8. Germline values: CDR1 MNHEY, CDR2 SVGAGI. CDR3 residues: CASSYSRLAGVRQYF. CDR3 bases: TGTGCCAGCAGTTACTCCCGCCTAGCGGGAGTTAGGCAGTACTTC.

This clone has a single count. V and J are TRBV19 and TRBJ1-5; D not resolved. V lost 8 bases and J 7 bases, leaving 18 bases between the germline ends. The CDR3 contains 14 residues. Germline V gene lookup returns CDR1 LNHDA and CDR2 SQIVND (reference sequence). The CDR3 DNA follows: TGTGCCAGTGCCGACACGAGGGCCGGCCAGCCCCAGCATTTT. Translation: CASADTRAGQPQHF. Using reference TRBV19 and TRBJ1-5 for the parts outside the CDR3, the full variable domain is DGGITQSPKYLFRKEGQNVTLSCEQNLNHDAMYWYRQDPGQGLRLIYYSQIVNDFQKGDIAEGYSVSREKKESFPLTVTSAQKNPTAFYLCASADTRAGQPQHFGDGTRLSIL.

The gene calls are TRBV5-4 and TRBJ1-2; D not resolved. Per the germline V gene, CDR1 is SGHNT and CDR2 is YYREEE (reference sequence). The CDR3 is made up of 13 amino acids. The V and J ends lost 4 bases and 4 bases respectively, with 11 bases between them. The CDR3 nucleotides are TGTGCCAGCAGCGGCACAGCCTTCTATGGCTACACCTTC. Its translation: CASSGTAFYGYTF. The variable domain in full, completed from reference TRBV5-4 and TRBJ1-2, reads ETGVTQSPTHLIKTRGQQVTLRCSSQSGHNTVSWYQQALGQGPQFIFQYYREEENGRGNFPPRFSGLQFPNYSSELNVNALELDDSALYLCASSGTAFYGYTFGSGTRLTVV.

V is TRBV27 and J is TRBJ2-1, with 10 bases matching TRBD1. Germline-derived CDR1 and CDR2 are MNHEY and SMNVEV (reference sequence). V gave up 6 bases and J gave up 4 bases; unmatched junction bases: 6. This CDR3 spans 15 amino acids. The CDR3 nucleotides are TGTGCCAGCAGGGCCGGGACAGGGGTGTACAATGAGCAGTTCTTC. Encoded protein: CASRAGTGVYNEQFF.

The rearrangement uses TRBV6-6 and TRBJ2-5, with 12 bases aligning to TRBD1. The CDR3 spans 15 residues. The germline CDR1 and CDR2 sequences are MNHNY and SVGAGI (reference sequence). V lost 5 bases, J lost 5 bases, and 6 bases stayed unmatched. The CDR3 protein is CASSPGTGGRETQYF. In DNA, the CDR3 is TGTGCCAGCAGTCCCGGGACAGGGGGCCGGGAGACCCAGTACTTC.

The V and J genes are TRBV18 and TRBJ2-5; no definite D call. The CDR3 runs 13 residues. Germline CDR1 reads KGHSH; CDR2 reads LQKENI. The V end was cut by 0 bases, the J end by 3 bases, with 5 bases between. CDR3 protein: CASSPPLEETQYF. CDR3 nucleotide sequence: TGTGCCAGCTCACCACCGTTAGAAGAGACCCAGTACTTC.

The genes are TRBV5-1 and TRBJ2-5, with 9 bases that match TRBD1. J gave up 2 bases and V 3 bases, and 2 bases lay outside the gene matches. The germline CDR1 and CDR2 sequences are SGHRS and YFSETQ. The CDR3 spans 14 residues. The CDR3 DNA reads TGCGCCAGCAGCTGGGGACAGGGTCAAGAGACCCAGTACTTC. Residues: CASSWGQGQETQYF.

The sample holds a few counts of this clone. The rearrangement links TRBV7-8 to TRBJ1-2, with D perhaps TRBD1 (6 bases). The germline V gene encodes CDR1 SGHVS and CDR2 FQNEAQ. Trimming stripped 3 bases from V and 0 bases from J, with 14 bases between. The CDR3 runs 16 residues. Here the CDR3 DNA reads TGTGCCAGCAGCTTGACGACGAGGGGGTCTAACTATGGCTACACCTTC. Translation: CASSLTTRGSNYGYTF.

The CDR3 sequence: CASSLGGRLNEQFF. The CDR3, as DNA: TGCGCCAGCAGCTTGGGGGGACGCCTCAATGAGCAGTTCTTC. This chain joins TRBV5-1 and TRBJ2-1; D possibly matches TRBD1 or TRBD2 (5 bases each). Germline assignment: CDR1 SGHRS and CDR2 YFSETQ. V lost 0 bases to trimming and J lost 6 bases, with 10 bases between them. The CDR3 spans 14 residues.

The chain uses TRBV4-1 and TRBJ2-7, with D tentatively TRBD2 (6 bases). Between the trimmed V and J ends, which lost 5 bases and 4 bases, there was a span of 18 bases. The CDR3 is made up of 15 amino acids. Looked up from germline, CDR1 is MGHRA and CDR2 is YSYEKL. CDR3 nucleotides: TGCGCCAGCAGCGGAGGGGTCGGAGCCTGGTACGAGCAGTACTTC. Translated, it gives CASSGGVGAWYEQYF.